These 10 T cell receptor beta chains were all obtained from the same sample, sequenced in a study of monozygotic twins with inflammatory bowel disease. TCRdb derives one entry per CDR3 protein from the 5' RACE reads, leaving out DNA. The listing records some 160,000 distinct CDR3 sequences. Sequenced input: blood. These receptors all come from a human donor with ulcerative colitis or Crohn's disease, or a healthy co-twin of an affected twin (not recorded which).

V gene TRBV7-8 combines with J gene TRBJ1-1. The CDR3 sequence is 13 residues long. Germline loops: CDR1 SGHVS, CDR2 FQNEAQ. The CDR3 reads CASSLGLYTEAFF.

CDR3 sequence: CASSQLGTVNEKLFF. The V gene is TRBV4-1, the J gene TRBJ1-4; no DNA is available, so the TRBD1 call from TCRdb remains unchecked. The V gene's germline CDR1 is MGHRA and CDR2 YSYEKL. The CDR3 is 15 residues long.

This chain uses TRBV15 with TRBJ2-7; as DNA is missing, the TRBD2 call by TCRdb cannot be tested. Germline assignment: CDR1 LNHNV and CDR2 YYDKDF (reference sequence). CDR3 size: 16 residues. The CDR3 sequence: CATSRDIAGGAYEQYF.

The genes are TRBV18 and TRBJ1-2; as DNA is missing, the TRBD1 call by TCRdb cannot be tested. The CDR3 totals 12 residues. CDR1 KGHSH and CDR2 LQKENI come from the germline V gene. The CDR3 protein is CASSPRDEGYTF.

This chain uses TRBV10-2 with TRBJ2-4; the TCRdb D gene call, TRBD1, has no DNA to confirm it. Germline CDR1 and CDR2: WSHSY and SAAADI. CDR3 length: 14 residues. This CDR3 is CASRAWGAKNIQYF.

The chain has TRBV5-1 and TRBJ2-4; TCRdb outputs TRBD1, but without DNA this stays unchecked. CDR3 length: 13 amino acids. Germline V gene lookup returns CDR1 SGHRS and CDR2 YFSETQ. The CDR3 is CASRGEQGNIQYF.

This chain connects TRBV6-5 to TRBJ1-6. The CDR3 runs to 15 residues. Germline CDR1 MNHEY, CDR2 SVGAGI. The CDR3 protein is CASSYDRSYNSPLHF.

The chain employs TRBV5-1 and TRBJ2-1; TCRdb calls TRBD2, which cannot be checked without DNA. This CDR3 spans 15 amino acids. Germline V gene data show CDR1 as SGHRS and CDR2 as YFSETQ. The CDR3 is CASSFFGASGNEQFF.

The V call is TRBV19, the J call TRBJ2-7; TCRdb picks TRBD2, but there is no DNA to check that call. CDR1 and CDR2 (germline): LNHDA, SQIVND (reference sequence). The CDR3 spans 16 residues. This chain's CDR3 is CASSRVAGVDGSEQYF.

This rearrangement joins TRBV10-3 to TRBJ2-1; the TCRdb call, TRBD1, lacks DNA for checking. The CDR3 totals 17 residues. CDR1 ENHRY and CDR2 SYGVKD come from the germline V gene. This CDR3 reads CAISESLGQGFYNEQFF.